The T cell receptor (beta chain) described here comes from a study of blood T cell repertoires in COVID-19. Of note for this clone: This CDR3 is also generated by other DNA sequences in the sample.

Repertoires were generated with immunoSEQ multiplex PCR, while TCRdb's copy carries only in-frame clones and drops some. The data hold hundreds of thousands of clones, with roughly 90% observed a single time. What was sequenced was PBMCs or T cells enriched from blood (not recorded which). The receptor's source is a woman aged 18-35 years who had been exposed to COVID-19.

CDR3 region: CATSDSGTVYEQYF. The CDR3 DNA sequence: TGTGCCACCAGTGACTCCGGGACAGTCTACGAGCAGTACTTC. The chain carries TRBV24-1 and TRBJ2-7; the match to TRBD1 covers 7 bases. The CDR3 totals 14 residues. Trimming removed 4 bases from V and 3 bases from J; junction bases left unmatched: 5. The germline CDR1 and CDR2 sequences are KGHDR and SFDVKD.